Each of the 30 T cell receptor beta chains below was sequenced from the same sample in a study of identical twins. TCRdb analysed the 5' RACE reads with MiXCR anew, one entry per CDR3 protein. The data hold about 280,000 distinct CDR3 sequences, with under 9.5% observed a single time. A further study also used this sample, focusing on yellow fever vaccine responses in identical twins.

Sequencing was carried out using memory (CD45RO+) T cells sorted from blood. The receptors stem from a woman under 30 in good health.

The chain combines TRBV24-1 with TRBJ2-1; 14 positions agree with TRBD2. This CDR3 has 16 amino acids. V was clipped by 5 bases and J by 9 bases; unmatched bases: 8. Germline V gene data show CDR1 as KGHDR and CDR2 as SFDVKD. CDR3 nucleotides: TGTGCCACCAGTGGATACGGGACTAGCGGGAGCAGTGAGCAGTTCTTC. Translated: CATSGYGTSGSSEQFF.

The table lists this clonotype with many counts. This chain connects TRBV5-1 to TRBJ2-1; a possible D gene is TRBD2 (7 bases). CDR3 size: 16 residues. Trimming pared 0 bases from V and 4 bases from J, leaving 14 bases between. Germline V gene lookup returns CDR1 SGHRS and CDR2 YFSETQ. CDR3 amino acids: CASSLEVGGGYNEQFF. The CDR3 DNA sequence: TGCGCCAGCAGCTTGGAGGTAGGGGGGGGATACAATGAGCAGTTCTTC. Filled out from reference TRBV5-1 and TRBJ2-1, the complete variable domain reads KAGVTQTPRYLIKTRGQQVTLSCSPISGHRSVSWYQQTPGQGLQFLFEYFSETQRNKGNFPGRFSGRQFSNSRSEMNVSTLELGDSALYLCASSLEVGGGYNEQFFGPGTRLTVL.

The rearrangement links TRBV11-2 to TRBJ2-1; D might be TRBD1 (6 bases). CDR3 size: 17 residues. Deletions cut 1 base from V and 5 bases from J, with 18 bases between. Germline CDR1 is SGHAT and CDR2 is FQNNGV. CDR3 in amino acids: CASSLVGRGQLNNEQFF. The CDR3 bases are TGTGCCAGCAGCTTAGTCGGGCGAGGACAGCTGAACAATGAGCAGTTCTTC.

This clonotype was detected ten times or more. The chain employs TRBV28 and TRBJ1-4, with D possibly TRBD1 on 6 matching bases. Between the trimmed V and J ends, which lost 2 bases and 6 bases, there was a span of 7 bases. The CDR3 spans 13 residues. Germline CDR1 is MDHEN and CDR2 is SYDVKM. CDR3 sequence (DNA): TGTGCCAGCAGTTTAGGGGGCGATGAAAAACTGTTTTTT. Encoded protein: CASSLGGDEKLFF.

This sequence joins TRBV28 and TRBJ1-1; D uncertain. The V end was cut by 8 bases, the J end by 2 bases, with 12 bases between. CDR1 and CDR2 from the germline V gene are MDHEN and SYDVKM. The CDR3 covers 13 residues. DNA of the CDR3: TGTGCCAGCGAAGATACCAAAAACACTGAAGCTTTCTTT. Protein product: CASEDTKNTEAFF.

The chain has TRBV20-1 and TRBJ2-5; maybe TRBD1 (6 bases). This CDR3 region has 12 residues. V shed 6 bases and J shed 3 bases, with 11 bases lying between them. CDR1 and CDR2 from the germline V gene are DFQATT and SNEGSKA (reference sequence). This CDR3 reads CSAVGAKETQYF. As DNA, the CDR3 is TGCAGTGCCGTGGGGGCAAAAGAGACCCAGTACTTC.

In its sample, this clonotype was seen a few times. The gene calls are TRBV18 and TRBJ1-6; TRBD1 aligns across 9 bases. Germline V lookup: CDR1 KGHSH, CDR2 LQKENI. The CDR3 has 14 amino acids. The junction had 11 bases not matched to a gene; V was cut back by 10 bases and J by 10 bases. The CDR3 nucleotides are TGTGCCACCGGACCGGGACAGGGTAACTCACCCCTCCACTTT. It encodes CATGPGQGNSPLHF.

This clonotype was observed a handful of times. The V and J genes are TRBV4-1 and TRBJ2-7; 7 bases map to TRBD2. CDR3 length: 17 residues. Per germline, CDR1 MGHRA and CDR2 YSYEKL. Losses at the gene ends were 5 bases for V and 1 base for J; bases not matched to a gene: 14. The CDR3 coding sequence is TGCGCCAGCAGCGCAATCCAAGGGAGGGCCGGATCCTACGAGCAGTACTTC. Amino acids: CASSAIQGRAGSYEQYF.

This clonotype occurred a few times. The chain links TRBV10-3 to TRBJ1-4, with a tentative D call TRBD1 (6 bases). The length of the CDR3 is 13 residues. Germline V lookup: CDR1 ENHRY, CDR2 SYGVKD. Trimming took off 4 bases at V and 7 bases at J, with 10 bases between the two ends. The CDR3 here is CAISGGGGEKLFF. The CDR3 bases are TGTGCCATCAGTGGTGGGGGCGGTGAAAAACTGTTTTTT.

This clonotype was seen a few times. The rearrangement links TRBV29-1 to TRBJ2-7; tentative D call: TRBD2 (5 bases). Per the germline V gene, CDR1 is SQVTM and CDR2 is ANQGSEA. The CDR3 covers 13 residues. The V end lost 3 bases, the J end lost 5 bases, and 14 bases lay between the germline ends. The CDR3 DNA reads TGCAGCGTTGATTCGGAGGACCCCGACGAGCAGTACTTC. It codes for CSVDSEDPDEQYF.

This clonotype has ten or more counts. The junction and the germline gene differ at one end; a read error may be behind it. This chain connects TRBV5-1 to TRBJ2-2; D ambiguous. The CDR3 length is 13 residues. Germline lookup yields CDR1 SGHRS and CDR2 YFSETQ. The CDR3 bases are TGTGCCAGCAGTTTAACAAACACCGGGGAGCTGTTTTTT. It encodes CASSLTNTGELFF.

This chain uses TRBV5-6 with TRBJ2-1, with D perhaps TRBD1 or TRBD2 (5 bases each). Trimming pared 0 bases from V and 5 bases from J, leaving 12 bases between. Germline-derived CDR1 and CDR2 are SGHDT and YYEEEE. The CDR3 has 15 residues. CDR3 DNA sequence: TGTGCCAGCAGCTTGGGGACATGGGAGAACAATGAGCAGTTCTTC. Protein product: CASSLGTWENNEQFF.

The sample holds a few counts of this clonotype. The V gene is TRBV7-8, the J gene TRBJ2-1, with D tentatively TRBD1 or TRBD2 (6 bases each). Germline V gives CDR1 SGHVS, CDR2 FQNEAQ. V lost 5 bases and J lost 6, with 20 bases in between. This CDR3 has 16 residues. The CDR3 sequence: CASSAREDSDGNEQFF. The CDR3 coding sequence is TGTGCCAGCAGCGCCAGGGAGGACAGTGATGGCAATGAGCAGTTCTTC.

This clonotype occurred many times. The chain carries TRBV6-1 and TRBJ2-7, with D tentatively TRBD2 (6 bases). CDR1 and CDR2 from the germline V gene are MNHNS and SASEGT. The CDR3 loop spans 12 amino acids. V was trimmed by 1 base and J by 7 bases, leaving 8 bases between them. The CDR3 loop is CASSEGRVEQYV. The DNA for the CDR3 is TGTGCCAGCAGTGAAGGGAGGGTAGAGCAGTACGTC.

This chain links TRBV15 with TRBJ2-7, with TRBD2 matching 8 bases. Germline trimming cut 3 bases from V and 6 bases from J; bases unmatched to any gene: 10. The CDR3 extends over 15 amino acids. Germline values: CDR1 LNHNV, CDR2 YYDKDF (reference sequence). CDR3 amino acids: CATSRAGGGAGEQYF. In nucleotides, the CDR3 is TGTGCCACCAGCAGGGCCGGGGGGGGTGCCGGCGAGCAGTACTTC.

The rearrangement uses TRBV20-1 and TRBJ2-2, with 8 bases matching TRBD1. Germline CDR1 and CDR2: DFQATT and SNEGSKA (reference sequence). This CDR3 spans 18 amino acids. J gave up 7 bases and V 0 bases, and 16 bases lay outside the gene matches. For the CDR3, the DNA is TGCAGTGCTAGAGATCTCGCGTTAAGGACAGGGAGTATCGGGGAGCTGTTTTTT. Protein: CSARDLALRTGSIGELFF.

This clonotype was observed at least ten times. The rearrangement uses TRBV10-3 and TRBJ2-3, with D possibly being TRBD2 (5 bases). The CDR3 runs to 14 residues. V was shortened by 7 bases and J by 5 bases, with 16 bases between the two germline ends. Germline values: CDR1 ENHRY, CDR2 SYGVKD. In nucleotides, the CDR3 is TGTGCCATCACCAGCGGTCCCTCCGGAGATACGCAGTATTTT. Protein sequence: CAITSGPSGDTQYF.

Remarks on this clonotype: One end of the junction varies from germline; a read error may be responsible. The chain's CDR3 is CASSLAWGGYEQCF. Here the CDR3 DNA reads TGCGCCAGCAGCTTGGCCTGGGGGGGTTACGAGCAGTGCTTC. The chain combines TRBV4-1 with TRBJ2-7; 7 bases match TRBD2. Germline V gene sequence: CDR1 MGHRA, CDR2 YSYEKL. The CDR3 has 14 amino acids.

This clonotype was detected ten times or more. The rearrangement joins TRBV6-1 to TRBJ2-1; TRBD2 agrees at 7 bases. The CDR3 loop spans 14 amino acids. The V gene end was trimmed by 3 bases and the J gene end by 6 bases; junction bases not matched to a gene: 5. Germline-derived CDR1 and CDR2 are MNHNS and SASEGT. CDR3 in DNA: TGTGCCAGCAGTGAGGGGACTACGCCCAATGAGCAGTTCTTC. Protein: CASSEGTTPNEQFF.

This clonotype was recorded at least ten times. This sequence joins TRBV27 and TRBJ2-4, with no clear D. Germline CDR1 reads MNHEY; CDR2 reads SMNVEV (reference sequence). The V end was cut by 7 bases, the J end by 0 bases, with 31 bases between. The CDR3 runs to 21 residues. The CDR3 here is CASTGSVVLGIIQRAKNIQYF. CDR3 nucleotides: TGTGCCAGCACCGGTTCGGTAGTCTTGGGCATCATCCAGAGAGCCAAAAACATTCAGTACTTC.

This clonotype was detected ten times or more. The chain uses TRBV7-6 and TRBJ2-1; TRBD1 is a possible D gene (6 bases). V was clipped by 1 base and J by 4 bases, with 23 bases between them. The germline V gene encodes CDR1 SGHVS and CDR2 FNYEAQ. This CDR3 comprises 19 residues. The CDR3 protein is CASSLEGVGIFRGYNEQFF. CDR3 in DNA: TGTGCCAGCAGCTTAGAGGGGGTTGGTATTTTTAGGGGATACAATGAGCAGTTCTTC. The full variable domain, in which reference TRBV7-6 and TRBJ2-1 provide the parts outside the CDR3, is GAGVSQSPRYKVTKRGQDVALRCDPISGHVSLYWYRQALGQGPEFLTYFNYEAQQDKSGLPNDRFSAERPEGSISTLTIQRTEQRDSAMYRCASSLEGVGIFRGYNEQFFGPGTRLTVL.

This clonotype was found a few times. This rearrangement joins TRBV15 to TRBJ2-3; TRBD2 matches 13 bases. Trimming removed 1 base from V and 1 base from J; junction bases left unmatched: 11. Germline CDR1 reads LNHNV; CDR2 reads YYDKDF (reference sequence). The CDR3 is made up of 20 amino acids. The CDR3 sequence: CATSRVGGLAGRYGTDTQYF. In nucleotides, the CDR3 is TGTGCCACCAGCAGAGTGGGGGGACTAGCGGGGAGATATGGCACAGATACGCAGTATTTT. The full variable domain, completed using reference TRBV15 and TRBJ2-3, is DAMVIQNPRYQVTQFGKPVTLSCSQTLNHNVMYWYQQKSSQAPKLLFHYYDKDFNNEADTPDNFQSRRPNTSFCFLDIRSPGLGDTAMYLCATSRVGGLAGRYGTDTQYFGPGTRLTVL.

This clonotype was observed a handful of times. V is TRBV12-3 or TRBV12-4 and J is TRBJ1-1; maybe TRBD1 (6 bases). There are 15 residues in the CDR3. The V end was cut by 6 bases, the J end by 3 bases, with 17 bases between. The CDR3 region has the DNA TGTGCCAGCAGAGAACAGGGTCGCGTAGACACTGAAGCTTTCTTT. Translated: CASREQGRVDTEAFF.

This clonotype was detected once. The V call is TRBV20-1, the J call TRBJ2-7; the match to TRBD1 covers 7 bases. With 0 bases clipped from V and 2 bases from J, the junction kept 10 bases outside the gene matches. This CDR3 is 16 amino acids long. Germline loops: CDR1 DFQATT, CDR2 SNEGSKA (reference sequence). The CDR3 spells CSARDRGQAYAYEQYF. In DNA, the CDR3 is TGCAGTGCTAGAGATCGAGGACAGGCATACGCCTACGAGCAGTACTTC.

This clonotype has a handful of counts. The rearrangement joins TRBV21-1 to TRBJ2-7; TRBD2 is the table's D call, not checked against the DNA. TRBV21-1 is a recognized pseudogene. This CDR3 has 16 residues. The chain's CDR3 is CASSRASGSRSYEQYF. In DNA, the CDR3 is TGTGCCAGCAGCAGGGCTAGCGGGAGCAGATCCTACGAGCAGTACTTC.

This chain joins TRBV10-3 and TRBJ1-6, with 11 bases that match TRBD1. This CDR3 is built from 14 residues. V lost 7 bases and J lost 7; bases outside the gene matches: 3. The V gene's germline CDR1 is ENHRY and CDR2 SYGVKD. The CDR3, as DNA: TGTGCCATCACTGGGACAGGGGGAAATTCACCCCTCCACTTT. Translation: CAITGTGGNSPLHF.

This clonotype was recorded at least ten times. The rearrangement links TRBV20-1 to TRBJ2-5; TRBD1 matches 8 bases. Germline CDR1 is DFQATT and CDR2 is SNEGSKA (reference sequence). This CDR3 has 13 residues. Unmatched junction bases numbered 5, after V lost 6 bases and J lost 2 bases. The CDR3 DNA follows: TGCAGTGCCAGTAGGACAGGGCAAGAGACCCAGTACTTC. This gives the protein CSASRTGQETQYF.

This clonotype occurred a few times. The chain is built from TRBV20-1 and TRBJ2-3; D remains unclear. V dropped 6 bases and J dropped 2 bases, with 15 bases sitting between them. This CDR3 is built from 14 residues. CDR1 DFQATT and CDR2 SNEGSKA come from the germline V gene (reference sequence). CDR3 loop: CSAPGLTPTDTQYF. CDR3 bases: TGCAGTGCCCCTGGGCTTACTCCCACAGATACGCAGTATTTT.

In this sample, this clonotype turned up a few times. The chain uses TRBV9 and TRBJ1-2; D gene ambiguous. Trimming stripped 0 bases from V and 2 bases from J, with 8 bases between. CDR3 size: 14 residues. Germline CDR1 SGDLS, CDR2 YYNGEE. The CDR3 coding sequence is TGTGCCAGCAGCGTAGATGGACGCAACTATGGCTACACCTTC. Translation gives CASSVDGRNYGYTF.

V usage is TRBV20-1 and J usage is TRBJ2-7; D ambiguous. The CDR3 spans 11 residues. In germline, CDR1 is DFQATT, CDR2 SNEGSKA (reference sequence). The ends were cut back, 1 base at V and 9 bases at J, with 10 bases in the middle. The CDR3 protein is CSARGGWVQYF. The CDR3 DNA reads TGCAGTGCTAGAGGAGGATGGGTGCAGTACTTC.